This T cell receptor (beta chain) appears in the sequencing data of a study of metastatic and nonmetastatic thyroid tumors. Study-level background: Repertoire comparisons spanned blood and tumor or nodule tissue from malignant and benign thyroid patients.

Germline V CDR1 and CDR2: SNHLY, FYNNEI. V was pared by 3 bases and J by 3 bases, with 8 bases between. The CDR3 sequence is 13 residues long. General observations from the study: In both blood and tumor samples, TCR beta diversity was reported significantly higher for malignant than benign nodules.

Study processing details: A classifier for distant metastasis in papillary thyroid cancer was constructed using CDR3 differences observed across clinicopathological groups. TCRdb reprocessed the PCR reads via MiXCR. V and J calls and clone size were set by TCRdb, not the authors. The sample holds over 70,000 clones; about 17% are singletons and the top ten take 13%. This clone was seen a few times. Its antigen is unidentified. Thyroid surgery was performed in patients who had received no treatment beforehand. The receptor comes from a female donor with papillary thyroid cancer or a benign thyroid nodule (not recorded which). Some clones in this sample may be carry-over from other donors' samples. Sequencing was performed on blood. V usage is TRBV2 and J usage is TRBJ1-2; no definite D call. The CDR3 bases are TGTGCCAGCAGTGAGCAAGCGGACTATGGCTACACCTTC. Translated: CASSEQADYGYTF.